These T cell receptor beta chains were read from a single sample in a study of T cells expressing NK-cell markers. From the 5' RACE reads, TCRdb lists one entry per CDR3 protein and no DNA. The sample includes some 410,000 distinct CDR3 sequences. Sequencing was carried out using blood T cells: a sorted CD56 or NKG2C T cell subset, CD4+ or CD8+ T cells, or bulk PBMC T cells (not recorded which). Every receptor here comes from a woman between 18 and 69 years old in good health. CDR3s include the opening cysteine and the closing phenylalanine or tryptophan.

J gene: TRBJ2-7; V gene: TRBV29-1; CDR3 protein: CSAGGQFDRLAGDSSYEQYF
J gene: TRBJ2-7; V gene: TRBV10-3; CDR3 protein: CAISESRLALYEQYF
J gene: TRBJ2-5; V gene: TRBV2; CDR3 protein: CASSDFVLAGRNQETQYF
J gene: TRBJ2-3; V gene: TRBV7-2; CDR3 protein: CASRKVAGGADTQYF
J gene: TRBJ2-1; V gene: TRBV15; CDR3 protein: CATSGRALANEQFF
J gene: TRBJ2-1; V gene: TRBV15; CDR3 protein: CATSRVQGPYNEQFF
J gene: TRBJ2-1; V gene: TRBV5-1; CDR3 protein: CATRGSGEQFF
J gene: TRBJ2-5; V gene: TRBV20-1; CDR3 protein: CSARDGGLRETQYF
J gene: TRBJ2-3; V gene: TRBV28; CDR3 protein: CASSLWGTSTDTQYF
J gene: TRBJ2-1; V gene: TRBV20-1; CDR3 protein: CSANRDGYNEQFF
J gene: TRBJ1-1; V gene: TRBV19; CDR3 protein: CASFGQMNTEAFF
J gene: TRBJ2-3; V gene: TRBV6-1; CDR3 protein: CASSRQKRADTQYF
J gene: TRBJ2-7; V gene: TRBV27; CDR3 protein: CASSLSSGGGPAKEQYF
J gene: TRBJ1-4; V gene: TRBV7-2; CDR3 protein: CASRPPGATNEKLFF
J gene: TRBJ1-1; V gene: TRBV12-3/TRBV12-4; CDR3 protein: CASSPTGYNTEAFF
J gene: TRBJ1-5; V gene: TRBV20-1; CDR3 protein: CSARPPRGGDQPQHF
J gene: TRBJ2-3; V gene: TRBV20-1; CDR3 protein: CSARRLASTDTQYF
J gene: TRBJ2-2; V gene: TRBV21-1; CDR3 protein: CASSKGGEPRSSTGELFF
J gene: TRBJ1-5; V gene: TRBV20-1; CDR3 protein: CSAVIPGQGGQPQHF
J gene: TRBJ2-7; V gene: TRBV4-1; CDR3 protein: CASSRAGTGNYEQYF
J gene: TRBJ1-2; V gene: TRBV20-1; CDR3 protein: CSAPQTGNYGYTF
J gene: TRBJ1-2; V gene: TRBV27; CDR3 protein: CATGDTGLAGGYTF
J gene: TRBJ2-3; V gene: TRBV6-2/TRBV6-3; CDR3 protein: CASSDLADTDTQYF
J gene: TRBJ2-5; V gene: TRBV15; CDR3 protein: CATSRDRGEQETQYF
J gene: TRBJ2-7; V gene: TRBV3-1; CDR3 protein: CASSQDPTTYEQYF
J gene: TRBJ2-5; V gene: TRBV7-2; CDR3 protein: CASSSWFSETQYF
J gene: TRBJ1-2; V gene: TRBV7-8; CDR3 protein: CASSFRQGLLGYTF
J gene: TRBJ2-3; V gene: TRBV7-9; CDR3 protein: CASSQGRRSTDTQYF
J gene: TRBJ1-4; V gene: TRBV12-3/TRBV12-4; CDR3 protein: CASSDGGEKLFF
J gene: TRBJ2-1; V gene: TRBV6-1; CDR3 protein: CASSEGTSHYNEQFF
J gene: TRBJ1-5; V gene: TRBV5-5; CDR3 protein: CASSLAEQPQHF
J gene: TRBJ2-2; V gene: TRBV7-9; CDR3 protein: CASSLAAGVTGELFF
J gene: TRBJ2-7; V gene: TRBV5-5; CDR3 protein: CASSKGLAEWEQYF
J gene: TRBJ2-2; V gene: TRBV6-5; CDR3 protein: CASSYSGAGNTGELFF
J gene: TRBJ1-4; V gene: TRBV29-1; CDR3 protein: CSVRTGGDEKLFF
J gene: TRBJ2-1; V gene: TRBV29-1; CDR3 protein: CSVLEAGLSYNEQFF
J gene: TRBJ2-3; V gene: TRBV5-1; CDR3 protein: CASSLLPSGDTDTQYF
J gene: TRBJ2-3; V gene: TRBV29-1; CDR3 protein: CSVLKGTDTQYF
J gene: TRBJ1-6; V gene: TRBV6-5; CDR3 protein: CASSLIQGAAGSPLHF
J gene: TRBJ2-1; V gene: TRBV6-5; CDR3 protein: CASSYDRRGHNEQFF
J gene: TRBJ2-4; V gene: TRBV15; CDR3 protein: CATKKGQGGDIQYF
J gene: TRBJ1-1; V gene: TRBV12-3/TRBV12-4; CDR3 protein: CASSFSDRERVRAFF
J gene: TRBJ1-2; V gene: TRBV5-1; CDR3 protein: CASSSGQTGYTF
J gene: TRBJ2-5; V gene: TRBV2; CDR3 protein: CASSSTGTSSPRGETQYF
J gene: TRBJ1-4; V gene: TRBV29-1; CDR3 protein: CSVQGAATNEKLFF
J gene: TRBJ2-1; V gene: TRBV24-1; CDR3 protein: CATSDPGTGAYNEQFF
J gene: TRBJ2-7; V gene: TRBV28; CDR3 protein: CASSLPSGREGLGEQYF
J gene: TRBJ2-2; V gene: TRBV4-3; CDR3 protein: CASSQGVPNTGELFF
J gene: TRBJ2-1; V gene: TRBV20-1; CDR3 protein: CSATGRLAGDYNEQFF
J gene: TRBJ2-1; V gene: TRBV5-1; CDR3 protein: CASSSPGTSGSPMQFF
J gene: TRBJ2-1; V gene: TRBV4-1; CDR3 protein: CASTGELGSYNEQFF
J gene: TRBJ1-2; V gene: TRBV12-3/TRBV12-4; CDR3 protein: CASRPPGQGRNYGYTF
J gene: TRBJ1-5; V gene: TRBV12-3/TRBV12-4; CDR3 protein: CASSFTRNNQPQHF
J gene: TRBJ2-5; V gene: TRBV5-1; CDR3 protein: CASSLVVETQYF
J gene: TRBJ1-1; V gene: TRBV7-9; CDR3 protein: CASSTGGHTEAFF
J gene: TRBJ1-1; V gene: TRBV12-3/TRBV12-4; CDR3 protein: CASSLKGTTEAFF